A selection of T cell receptor beta chains follows, all from one sample in a study of blood T cell repertoires in COVID-19. Produced via immunoSEQ multiplex PCR; TCRdb's table is partial and in-frame only. The data contain around 160,000 clones, 85% to 90% of them singletons. Specimen: PBMCs or T cells enriched from blood (not recorded which). These receptors came from a woman in her twenties or thirties with acute COVID-19. Both conserved end residues are part of each CDR3. D genes are given only for firm matches. The size field is filled for only some rows; it gives once, few, many or a size class.

J	D	V	size	DNA	CDR3
TRBJ2-7	TRBD2	TRBV4-2	.	TGTGCCAGCAGCCAAGACCGAGGGACTAGCAGGAACTACGAGCAGTACTTC	CASSQDRGTSRNYEQYF
TRBJ2-7	TRBD2	TRBV6-5	.	TGTGCCAGCGGATTGACTAGCGCGCTTTGGTACGAGCAGTACTTC	CASGLTSALWYEQYF
TRBJ2-3	.	TRBV19	.	TGTGCCAGTAGTACCCGACAGTCATCTGGGGATACGCAGTATTTT	CASSTRQSSGDTQYF
TRBJ2-5	TRBD1	TRBV9	.	TGTGCCAGCAGCGCCGGGACAGGCGGAGAGACCCAGTACTTC	CASSAGTGGETQYF
TRBJ1-4	TRBD1	TRBV28	.	TGTGCCACTTATGAGGGGACAGGGCAAGAAAAACTGTTTTTT	CATYEGTGQEKLFF
TRBJ2-7	.	TRBV7-2	.	TGTGCCAGCAGCTTAGGTGACTACCACCGCGAGCAGTACTTC	CASSLGDYHREQYF
TRBJ1-1	.	TRBV2	.	TGTGCCAGCAGTGAGACCCCCGGGGGGATGAACACTGAAGCTTTCTTT	CASSETPGGMNTEAFF
TRBJ2-1	TRBD2	TRBV2	.	TGTGCCAGCACCAACCCCACGAGGACTAGCGAAAAGCAGTTCTTC	CASTNPTRTSEKQFF
TRBJ1-1	.	TRBV30	.	TGTGCCTGGAGTGTCGGACTCCTGAACACTGAAGCTTTCTTT	CAWSVGLLNTEAFF
TRBJ2-1	.	TRBV19	.	TGTGCCAGTACCAACAAATGGGGGCCGGGGTACAATGAGCAGTTCTTC	CASTNKWGPGYNEQFF
TRBJ2-5	.	TRBV2	.	TGTGCCAGCAGAAGGCCCGGGACAAGCCTAAAAGAGACCCAGTACTTC	CASRRPGTSLKETQYF
TRBJ1-1	.	TRBV11-2	once	TGTGCCAGCAGCTTACCCCAGGGGTCGGTGGACACTGAAGCTTTCTTT	CASSLPQGSVDTEAFF
TRBJ2-3	.	TRBV10-3	.	TGTGCCATCAGTGAGTCCAGGGCTAGCACAGATACGCAGTATTTT	CAISESRASTDTQYF
TRBJ1-4	.	TRBV28	.	TGTGCCAGCAGAACTTGGGCGGGCGGTAATGAAAAACTGTTTTTT	CASRTWAGGNEKLFF
TRBJ1-2	.	TRBV7-9	.	TGTGCCAGCAGCTTTGGACAGTCATACTATGGCTACACCTTC	CASSFGQSYYGYTF
TRBJ1-1	.	TRBV28	.	TGTGCCAGCAGTTTATTTAGGGGCACTGAAGCTTTCTTT	CASSLFRGTEAFF
TRBJ1-3	.	TRBV4-1	.	TGCGCCAGCAGCCAATGGGGCGTCTCTGGAAACACCATATATTTT	CASSQWGVSGNTIYF
TRBJ2-5	TRBD2	TRBV6-5	.	TGTGCCAGCAGTTGGGGACTAGCGGGAGCAGGGGAGACCCAGTACTTC	CASSWGLAGAGETQYF
TRBJ2-3	.	TRBV5-1	.	TGCGCCAGCAGCCTAAGTGGTCGGGATACGCAGTATTTT	CASSLSGRDTQYF
TRBJ1-2	.	TRBV6-5	.	TGTGCCAGCAGCTACACTACAGGGTTTGAGGGCTACACCTTC	CASSYTTGFEGYTF
TRBJ1-2	TRBD1	TRBV29-1	.	TGCAGCGTTGAGGGGACAGGTTCACTCTATGGCTACACCTTC	CSVEGTGSLYGYTF
TRBJ2-7	TRBD1	TRBV28	.	TGTGCCAGCGGACGGACAGGGGGCTTATACGAGCAGTACTTC	CASGRTGGLYEQYF
TRBJ2-7	TRBD1	TRBV27	.	TGTGCCAGCAGTTTTCAGGGACAGCCTCACGGTGAGCAGTACTTC	CASSFQGQPHGEQYF
TRBJ1-6	TRBD1	TRBV7-2	.	TGTGCCAGCAGACGTATTCAGGGGGAGAATTCACCCCTCCACTTT	CASRRIQGENSPLHF
TRBJ1-5	TRBD1	TRBV19	.	TGTGCCAGTAGTACCCACCCCGGACAGGGCGAGCATCAGCCCCAGCATTTT	CASSTHPGQGEHQPQHF